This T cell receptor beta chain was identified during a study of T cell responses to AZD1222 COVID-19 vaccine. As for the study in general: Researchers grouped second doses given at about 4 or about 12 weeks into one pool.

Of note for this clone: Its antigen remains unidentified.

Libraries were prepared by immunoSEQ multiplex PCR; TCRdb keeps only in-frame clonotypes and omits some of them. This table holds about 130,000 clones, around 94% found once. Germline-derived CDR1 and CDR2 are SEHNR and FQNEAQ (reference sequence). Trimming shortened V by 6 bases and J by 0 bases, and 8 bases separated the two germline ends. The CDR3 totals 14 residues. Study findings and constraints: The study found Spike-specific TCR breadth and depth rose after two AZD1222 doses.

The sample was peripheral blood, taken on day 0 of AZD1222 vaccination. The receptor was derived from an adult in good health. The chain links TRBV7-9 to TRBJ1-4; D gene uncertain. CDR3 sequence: CASSSYATNEKLFF. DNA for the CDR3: TGTGCCAGCAGTTCCTATGCAACTAATGAAAAACTGTTTTTT.